These 3 T cell receptor beta chains share one sample of origin, sequenced in a study of immune cell composition in non-small cell lung cancer. The normal lung sample lay at least 3 cm, and maximally far, from the tumour. TCRdb keeps only in-frame clones here, not all; method: immunoSEQ multiplex PCR. The table records approximately 6,000 clones, about 85% of them present only once. The sequencing input was non-adjacent lung tissue. The receptors shown here come from a human donor with non-small cell lung cancer.

The rearrangement joins TRBV5-1 to TRBJ2-1; D is possibly TRBD2 (7 bases). The germline V and J ends were trimmed by 0 bases and 7 bases, with 17 bases remaining between them. Looked up from germline, CDR1 is SGHRS and CDR2 is YFSETQ. The CDR3 extends over 16 amino acids. The CDR3 region is CASSLGGGPIRNEQFF. For the CDR3, the DNA is TGCGCCAGCAGCTTGGGCGGGGGCCCCATTCGGAATGAGCAGTTCTTC.

This chain joins TRBV18 and TRBJ1-3; TRBD1 is a possible D gene (5 bases). The V end was cut by 3 bases, the J end by 4 bases, with 13 bases between. CDR1 is KGHSH, CDR2 LQKENI, per germline. The CDR3 is 15 residues long. The CDR3 nucleotides read TGTGCCAGCTCACCTAGCCGGGACTGGGGAAACACCATATATTTT. Its translation: CASSPSRDWGNTIYF. The full variable domain, its missing parts supplied by reference TRBV18 and TRBJ1-3, is NAGVMQNPRHLVRRRGQEARLRCSPMKGHSHVYWYRQLPEEGLKFMVYLQKENIIDESGMPKERFSAEFPKEGPSILRIQQVVRGDSAAYFCASSPSRDWGNTIYFGEGSWLTVV.

The chain couples TRBV21-1 to TRBJ2-7; the D call of TRBD2 is as the table states it, not checked on the DNA. TRBV21-1 is given as a pseudogene. The CDR3 length is 15 residues. This CDR3 is CASSSRGTTEYEQYF. In nucleotides, the CDR3 is TGTGCCAGCAGCTCAAGAGGAACGACTGAATACGAGCAGTACTTC.